A selection of T cell receptor beta chains follows, all from one sample in a study of T cells in localized non-small cell lung cancer. The assay was immunoSEQ multiplex PCR, and TCRdb's table has in-frame clones only and misses some. This table holds some 25,000 clones, approximately 84% found once. Source: peripheral blood, taken before any cancer treatment. The receptors come from an older male donor with stage II squamous cell lung carcinoma. Both conserved end residues are trimmed from each CDR3. Fields, in order: D gene, V gene, CDR3 protein. D genes are given only for firm matches.

D: NA
V: TRBV7-5
CDR3: VRSLYTSGTKGTEAF

D: TRBD1
V: TRBV27
CDR3: ASSLQGLTEAF

D: NA
V: TRBV30
CDR3: AWSATSPLRPYNEQF

D: TRBD2
V: TRBV14
CDR3: ASSQAPGREGYTGELF

D: NA
V: TRBV7-8
CDR3: ASSYTPQETQY

D: NA
V: TRBV11-3
CDR3: ASSLTEGQPQH

D: NA
V: TRBV7-8
CDR3: ASSLVDTGELF

D: TRBD1
V: TRBV19
CDR3: ASRSQGAYYGYT

D: TRBD2
V: TRBV28
CDR3: ASSLPSGRAYNEQF

D: TRBD1
V: TRBV5-6
CDR3: ASSLDRGAKNIQY

D: NA
V: TRBV19
CDR3: ASNGHATNEKLF

D: NA
V: TRBV4-2
CDR3: ASSQGDYGYT

D: TRBD1
V: TRBV27
CDR3: ASSLRSGQGHQPQH

D: NA
V: TRBV2
CDR3: ASSSGPLNTEAF

D: TRBD1
V: TRBV28
CDR3: ASSPSGQGPLGGNTIY

D: NA
V: TRBV2
CDR3: ASSEQGLSYNEQF

D: TRBD1
V: TRBV6-5
CDR3: ASGQGRSYT

D: NA
V: TRBV19
CDR3: ASSIGLLGTAGELF

D: NA
V: TRBV7-8
CDR3: ASGGEETQY

D: TRBD1
V: TRBV2
CDR3: ASSESRQGVGGYT

D: NA
V: TRBV5-6
CDR3: ASSLDSFNTEAF

D: TRBD2
V: TRBV10-3
CDR3: AISESPGGNEQF

D: NA
V: TRBV28
CDR3: ASIRDRGDQPQH

D: TRBD1
V: TRBV6-5
CDR3: ASSTNRGRVHEQY

D: TRBD1
V: TRBV7-9
CDR3: ASSFWTGGEEKLF

D: NA
V: TRBV14
CDR3: ASSSLAGYTEAF

D: TRBD2
V: TRBV2
CDR3: ASSYSGDPYTDTQY

D: TRBD1
V: TRBV19
CDR3: ASTGQGRDQPQH

D: NA
V: TRBV6-6
CDR3: ASGTGGFADTQY

D: NA
V: TRBV29-1
CDR3: SVAWGSSSYEQY

D: TRBD1
V: TRBV5-1
CDR3: ASSRLQGVVSGANVLT

D: NA
V: TRBV6-5
CDR3: ASSYSGSLAETQY

D: NA
V: TRBV6-5
CDR3: ASTSMGYGYT

D: NA
V: TRBV9
CDR3: ASSSPGTDTQY

D: TRBD1
V: TRBV7-8
CDR3: ASSLEGQGSYEQY

D: NA
V: TRBV11-1
CDR3: ASRSGVEGVTGELF

D: TRBD1
V: TRBV6-1
CDR3: ASSIDRVSSYEQY

D: TRBD2
V: TRBV5-8
CDR3: ASSSGLAGGTDTQY

D: NA
V: TRBV28
CDR3: ASSLVGETYNEQF

D: TRBD1
V: TRBV6-6
CDR3: ASSRGTGATEAF

D: NA
V: TRBV5-1
CDR3: ASSPRTVADEQY

D: NA
V: TRBV4-3
CDR3: ASSQDLGGNQPQH

D: NA
V: TRBV4-1
CDR3: ASSQVLRGRFDGYT

D: NA
V: TRBV11-2
CDR3: ASSLDIGSGETQY

D: NA
V: TRBV19
CDR3: ASLLSKPPYNEQF

D: TRBD1
V: TRBV5-5
CDR3: ASSLEGQGLYEQY

D: TRBD1
V: TRBV28
CDR3: ASTQGQGATDTQY

D: NA
V: TRBV18
CDR3: ASSPQGDTEAF

D: TRBD1
V: TRBV9
CDR3: ASSPRGQGIGTDTQY

D: NA
V: TRBV29-1
CDR3: SVDNGYEQY

D: NA
V: TRBV9
CDR3: ASSTRDGSSYEQY

D: TRBD1
V: TRBV7-2
CDR3: ASSLGTAGRNEKLF